This T cell receptor beta chain appears in the sequencing data of a study of blood T cell repertoires in COVID-19. At the level of the study: T cells, B-cell-depleted T cells, or PBMCs supplied cDNA or gDNA.

This CDR3 comprises 12 residues. CDR1 KGHSH and CDR2 LQKENI come from the germline V gene. V gave up 3 bases and J gave up 3 bases, with 6 bases separating them. The assay was immunoSEQ multiplex PCR, and TCRdb's table has in-frame clones only and misses some. The repertoire includes about 250,000 clones, around 90% of them detected once, and under 4% sits in the top ten. Regarding this clone: Other DNA sequences from this sample encode an identical CDR3 as well.

Material for sequencing was peripheral blood. The rearrangement links TRBV18 to TRBJ2-7, with TRBD2 as a possible D gene (5 bases). This TCR came from a man aged 18 to 29 with active or convalescent COVID-19. Here the CDR3 DNA reads TGTGCCAGCTCACCTGAGGGCTACGAGCAGTACTTC. Protein product: CASSPEGYEQYF.